This TCR beta chain was recovered during a study of regulatory T cells in long-lasting Graves disease. In building TCR beta libraries, iRepertoire HTBI primers were used together with Arm-PCR of CDR3 regions. MiXCR, applied by TCRdb to the multiplex PCR reads, yields one record per CDR3 protein. The sample holds approximately 440,000 distinct CDR3 sequences, 15% to 20% seen once. This clonotype was recorded many times. The antigen remains undetermined. Germline-derived CDR1 and CDR2 are MNHEY and SVGAGI. CDR3 size: 12 residues. V was clipped by 2 bases and J by 8 bases, with 6 bases between them. Sample time point: newly diagnosed GD, antithyroid drugs for less than 3 months. PBMC-extracted RNA yielded the TCR library. Study conclusions and caveats: There were preferences for TRBV28, TRBJ1-2 and TRBJ2-5 in persistent disease. Among persistent patients, a larger number of public clonotypes were shared (around 2,700) than among newly diagnosed patients (about 1,000). TCR diversity was lower in persistent Graves' patients (versus newly diagnosed ones).

The same sample was also studied in work on T cells in Graves' hyperthyroidism and ophthalmopathy. That work adds: Uncontrolled infection, other autoimmune disease, pregnancy or lactation barred patients from enrollment.

The chain employs TRBV6-5 and TRBJ2-2; no reliable D call. The sequencing used peripheral blood mononuclear cells (PBMCs), collected at new diagnosis, from a patient treated with antithyroid drugs. This TCR was sampled from a man aged 35-49 years with Graves disease. The DNA of the CDR3 is TGTGCCAGCAGTTACATAGCTGGGGAGCTGTTTTTT. It translates to CASSYIAGELFF.